The present TCR beta chain was sequenced within a study of T cells after yellow fever vaccination. Overall study results and limits: Across the CD4 and CD8 compartments, a small share of clonotypes was present in both. The booster response re-showed most primary clones: 95% to 96% CD4, more than 80% CD8.

TCR cDNA was made by 5'RACE template switching, adding a universal primer site and UMIs. TCRdb re-analysed the 5' RACE reads in MiXCR, keeping a single row per CDR3 protein. The data hold approximately 330,000 distinct CDR3 sequences, with 9.5% to 15% observed a single time. This clonotype was seen at least ten times. Its specificity is unknown. Sequenced here: CD4+ T cells sorted from PBMCs, sampled 15 days after the yellow fever booster vaccination. The sequence derives from a man younger than 35 who received the YFV17D yellow fever vaccine.

CDR3 region: CASSYSYNEQFF. The CDR3 nucleotides are TGTGCCAGCAGTTACTCCTACAATGAGCAGTTCTTC. This chain connects TRBV6-2 or TRBV6-3 to TRBJ2-1; D gene ambiguous. This CDR3 is 12 amino acids long. V was pared by 0 bases and J by 3 bases, with 0 bases between. Germline CDR1 MNHEY, CDR2 SVGEGT.